What follows are 30 T cell receptor beta chains derived from one specimen sequenced in a study of blood T cell dynamics during melanoma immunotherapy. Sequenced by immunoSEQ multiplex PCR; TCRdb stores in-frame clones only, minus some. The sample contains several thousand clones, around 90% of which appear only once. Time point given: pre-treatment baseline. The input for sequencing was cell-free DNA from blood, taken from a patient treated with checkpoint blockade. Receptor source: a human donor with melanoma.

This rearrangement joins TRBV18 to TRBJ1-1; TRBD1 matches 8 bases. CDR1 and CDR2 (germline): KGHSH, LQKENI. Trimming at V came to 3 bases and at J to 5 bases, leaving 8 bases not matched to a gene. This CDR3 spans 15 amino acids. The CDR3 reads CASSPSGGAGTEAFF. CDR3 coding DNA: TGTGCCAGCTCACCGTCAGGGGGCGCTGGGACTGAAGCTTTCTTT.

This chain links TRBV6-6 with TRBJ1-1, with TRBD1 matching 9 bases. The CDR3 is made up of 16 amino acids. The germline gives CDR1 MNHNY, CDR2 SVGAGI (reference sequence). V was pared by 2 bases and J by 4 bases, with 8 bases of the junction left unmatched. The CDR3 is CASSYDPGTGITEAFF. DNA for the CDR3: TGTGCCAGCAGTTACGACCCGGGGACAGGGATCACTGAAGCTTTCTTT.

The chain is built from TRBV5-1 and TRBJ1-4; D unclear. Trimming took off 4 bases at V and 9 bases at J, with 19 bases between the two ends. The V gene's germline CDR1 is SGHRS and CDR2 YFSETQ. The CDR3 length is 15 residues. DNA for the CDR3: TGCGCCAGCAGCCGGGATGGGGTCCCTGATCAAAAACTGTTTTTT. Amino acid sequence: CASSRDGVPDQKLFF.

The genes are TRBV5-1 and TRBJ2-7, with D possibly being TRBD2 (5 bases). Germline V gene sequence: CDR1 SGHRS, CDR2 YFSETQ. Trimming cost V 4 bases and J 2 bases, with 7 bases left between them. CDR3 length: 12 amino acids. CDR3: CASSLGAYEQYF. The CDR3 DNA reads TGCGCCAGCAGCCTCGGGGCCTACGAGCAGTACTTC.

The gene calls are TRBV20-1 and TRBJ2-5, with 7 bases matching TRBD2. The junction had 10 bases not matched to a gene; V was cut back by 8 bases and J by 10 bases. The CDR3 covers 11 residues. Looked up from germline, CDR1 is DFQATT and CDR2 is SNEGSKA (reference sequence). CDR3 nucleotide sequence: TGCAGTAGCGGCGGGAGTAAGGGCCAGTACTTC. Translated: CSSGGSKGQYF.

The genes are TRBV28 and TRBJ2-5; D is uncertain. This CDR3 has 13 amino acids. The V and J ends lost 5 bases and 2 bases respectively, with 9 bases between them. Germline assignment: CDR1 MDHEN and CDR2 SYDVKM. CDR3 in amino acids: CASSRRIQETQYF. For the CDR3, the DNA is TGTGCCAGCAGTCGACGGATACAAGAGACCCAGTACTTC.

This chain connects TRBV11-2 to TRBJ2-2; D is ambiguous. Trimming shortened V by 3 bases and J by 2 bases, and 10 bases separated the two germline ends. Germline CDR1 reads SGHAT; CDR2 reads FQNNGV. This CDR3 comprises 15 residues. In nucleotides, the CDR3 is TGTGCCAGCAGCTTTGGTACCGCAAACACCGGGGAGCTGTTTTTT. Translated, it gives CASSFGTANTGELFF.

In regard to this clone: Compared with germline, one end of the junction differs, possibly owing to a read error. The chain has TRBV6-1 and TRBJ1-6, with unresolved D. Germline lookup yields CDR1 MNHNS and CDR2 SASEGT. There are 12 residues in the CDR3. The CDR3 nucleotides are TGTGCCAGCAGCGAAGCAGATTCACCCCTCCACTTT. It yields the protein CASSEADSPLHF.

This chain uses TRBV5-1 with TRBJ2-7, with TRBD1 matching over 7 bases. V lost 5 bases and J lost 0; bases outside the gene matches: 8. Germline CDR1 SGHRS, CDR2 YFSETQ. This CDR3 is built from 15 residues. CDR3 region: CASRYQGESSYEQYF. The CDR3 DNA reads as TGCGCCAGCAGGTATCAGGGGGAGAGCTCCTACGAGCAGTACTTC.

The rearrangement joins TRBV25-1 to TRBJ1-4; D not resolved. The CDR3 has 15 residues. V lost 6 bases, J lost 3 bases, and 14 bases lay in between. Germline CDR1 MGHDK, CDR2 SYGVNS. The CDR3 DNA reads TGTGCCAGCAGAGATAGTGGTTTGGCTAATGAAAAACTGTTTTTT. Translated: CASRDSGLANEKLFF.

The chain links TRBV27 to TRBJ2-7, with D possibly TRBD1 on 6 matching bases. The CDR3 has 14 amino acids. V was clipped by 6 bases and J by 4 bases, with 16 bases between them. Germline lookup yields CDR1 MNHEY and CDR2 SMNVEV (reference sequence). CDR3 sequence reads: CASSPRGTTYEQYF. The CDR3 nucleotides read TGTGCCAGCAGCCCTAGGGGGACAACTTACGAGCAGTACTTC.

The chain has TRBV13 and TRBJ2-2; the match to TRBD2 covers 7 bases. The V gene end was trimmed by 5 bases and the J gene end by 6 bases; junction bases not matched to a gene: 3. Per germline, CDR1 PRHDT and CDR2 FYEKMQ (reference sequence). CDR3 length: 13 residues. CDR3 region: CASSPTSPGELFF. The CDR3 DNA is TGTGCCAGCAGCCCGACTAGCCCCGGGGAGCTGTTTTTT.

The V and J genes are TRBV6-4 and TRBJ2-3, with a tentative D call TRBD2 (5 bases). This CDR3 has 15 amino acids. Trimming cost V 6 bases and J 2 bases, with 15 bases left between them. The germline gives CDR1 MRHNA, CDR2 SNTAGT. Here the CDR3 reads CASRAMSGSTDTQYF. CDR3 coding DNA: TGTGCCAGCAGGGCTATGAGCGGTTCCACAGATACGCAGTATTTT.

The chain recombines TRBV11-2 with TRBJ1-2; 7 bases align to TRBD1. The CDR3 covers 13 residues. V lost 6 bases and J lost 3; bases outside the gene matches: 4. Germline V gene data show CDR1 as SGHAT and CDR2 as FQNNGV. CDR3 sequence: CASRGQVYYGYTF. CDR3 DNA: TGTGCCAGCAGAGGACAGGTATACTATGGCTACACCTTC.

The V gene is TRBV9, the J gene TRBJ1-3, with TRBD1 matching over 9 bases. V shed 4 bases, J shed 5 bases, and the junction held 4 bases outside the gene matches. Germline assignment: CDR1 SGDLS and CDR2 YYNGEE. This CDR3 spans 14 amino acids. CDR3 DNA sequence: TGTGCCAGCAGCCTGGGGACAGGGAGAAACACCATATATTTT. Its translation is CASSLGTGRNTIYF.

The J gene is TRBJ2-5, the V gene TRBV4-2; D may be TRBD2 (6 bases). The germline CDR1 and CDR2 sequences are LGHNA and YNFKEQ. This CDR3 has 14 amino acids. Trimming pared 5 bases from V and 5 bases from J, leaving 15 bases between. The CDR3 is CASSNWRAGETQYF. The DNA of the CDR3 is TGTGCCAGCAGCAACTGGAGGGCCGGCGAGACCCAGTACTTC.

The chain employs TRBV28 and TRBJ1-1; D is uncertain. This CDR3 comprises 14 residues. Trimming left V 1 base short and J 1 base short, with 7 bases between. Germline V gene data show CDR1 as MDHEN and CDR2 as SYDVKM. CDR3 coding DNA: TGTGCCAGCAGTTTATATCAGAAGAACACTGAAGCTTTCTTT. This encodes CASSLYQKNTEAFF.

The rearrangement joins TRBV18 to TRBJ2-1; the match to TRBD2 covers 7 bases. With V trimmed by 5 bases and J by 4 bases, 14 bases remained unmatched. The CDR3 consists of 17 residues. CDR1 is KGHSH, CDR2 LQKENI, per germline. As DNA, the CDR3 is TGTGCCAGCTCAAAAGAAAGGGGTATCGGGGGGTACAATGAGCAGTTCTTC. Protein sequence: CASSKERGIGGYNEQFF.

The rearrangement links TRBV5-1 to TRBJ2-1; D unresolved. Trimming pared 0 bases from V and 5 bases from J, leaving 9 bases between. Germline values: CDR1 SGHRS, CDR2 YFSETQ. CDR3 size: 14 residues. The CDR3 region is CASSLGWMNNEQFF. Written as DNA, the CDR3 is TGCGCCAGCAGCTTGGGGTGGATGAACAATGAGCAGTTCTTC. Combining the CDR3 with reference TRBV5-1 and TRBJ2-1 gives the whole variable domain KAGVTQTPRYLIKTRGQQVTLSCSPISGHRSVSWYQQTPGQGLQFLFEYFSETQRNKGNFPGRFSGRQFSNSRSEMNVSTLELGDSALYLCASSLGWMNNEQFFGPGTRLTVL.

The rearrangement joins TRBV9 to TRBJ2-5; D remains ambiguous. CDR1 is SGDLS and CDR2 is YYNGEE in the germline V gene. Trimming shortened V by 0 bases and J by 1 base, and 7 bases separated the two germline ends. CDR3 length: 14 residues. For the CDR3, the DNA is TGTGCCAGCAGCGTAGGTCCGCCCCAAGAGACCCAGTACTTC. It is translated as CASSVGPPQETQYF.

CDR3 in DNA: TGTGCCAGCAGCCAAGTTAGGGCAGGGGGCACTGAAGCTTTCTTT. This sequence encodes CASSQVRAGGTEAFF. The V and J genes are TRBV4-2 and TRBJ1-1, with TRBD1 identical over 7 bases. In germline, CDR1 is LGHNA, CDR2 YNFKEQ. The CDR3 runs to 15 residues. J lost 4 bases, V lost 1 base, and 6 bases had no gene match.

This clone has a single count. The chain combines TRBV30 with TRBJ1-1; D might be TRBD1 (6 bases). The V gene lost 4 bases and the J gene lost 1 base, with 16 bases spanning the gap. The CDR3 spans 15 residues. Germline assignment: CDR1 GTSNPN and CDR2 SVGIG (reference sequence). CDR3 nucleotide sequence: TGTGCCTGGAATAAACAGGGCGGTTGGAACACTGAAGCTTTCTTT. Translating it yields CAWNKQGGWNTEAFF.

This rearrangement joins TRBV15 to TRBJ1-1, with no clear D. The V gene lost 0 bases and the J gene lost 8 bases, with 7 bases spanning the gap. The CDR3 spans 12 residues. The germline gives CDR1 LNHNV, CDR2 YYDKDF (reference sequence). The CDR3 coding sequence is TGTGCCACCAGCAGAGATACGGGCGAAGCTTTCTTT. Protein: CATSRDTGEAFF.

The CDR3 protein is CASSGARDRGYEQYF. The CDR3 DNA follows: TGTGCCAGTAGCGGAGCGCGGGACAGGGGGTATGAGCAGTACTTC. V usage is TRBV19 and J usage is TRBJ2-7; 11 nucleotides align to TRBD1. Germline V gives CDR1 LNHDA, CDR2 SQIVND (reference sequence). The ends lost 6 bases at V and 7 bases at J; junction bases unmatched: 11. This CDR3 contains 15 residues. Full variable domain (outside the CDR3, taken from reference TRBV19 and TRBJ2-7): DGGITQSPKYLFRKEGQNVTLSCEQNLNHDAMYWYRQDPGQGLRLIYYSQIVNDFQKGDIAEGYSVSREKKESFPLTVTSAQKNPTAFYLCASSGARDRGYEQYFGPGTRLTVT.

This chain links TRBV5-8 with TRBJ2-7; D not certain. V lost 1 base to trimming and J lost 3 bases, with 5 bases between them. Per germline, CDR1 SGHTS and CDR2 YDEGEE. CDR3 size: 12 residues. The CDR3 DNA reads as TGTGCCAGCAGCTTGAACGACTACGAGCAGTACTTC. Translated, it gives CASSLNDYEQYF.

The gene calls are TRBV10-3 and TRBJ1-2; 7 positions agree with TRBD1. V was clipped by 5 bases and J by 4 bases; unmatched bases: 7. CDR1 is ENHRY, CDR2 SYGVKD, per germline. This CDR3 has 14 residues. CDR3: CAISTGESGYGYTF. DNA of the CDR3: TGTGCCATCAGTACAGGGGAGTCGGGCTATGGCTACACCTTC.

The rearrangement joins TRBV19 to TRBJ1-2; D gene unclear. The CDR3 consists of 14 residues. Looked up from germline, CDR1 is LNHDA and CDR2 is SQIVND (reference sequence). V was cut by 3 bases and J by 5 bases, with 13 bases left in between. The CDR3 spells CASSIAAVGYGYTF. The CDR3 DNA reads as TGTGCCAGTAGTATTGCGGCCGTTGGGTATGGCTACACCTTC.

The table lists this clone with a count of one. The genes are TRBV29-1 and TRBJ2-5; 12 bases are shared with TRBD1. Unmatched junction bases numbered 13, after V lost 6 bases and J lost 5 bases. The CDR3 length is 16 residues. In germline, CDR1 is SQVTM, CDR2 ANQGSEA. CDR3 DNA sequence: TGCAGCGTGGCCGTCGGGGGACAGGGGGCGTGGGAGACCCAGTACTTC. It translates to CSVAVGGQGAWETQYF.

This clone was picked up one time. This chain connects TRBV11-2 to TRBJ1-1, with D unclear. CDR1 and CDR2 (germline): SGHAT, FQNNGV. The CDR3 runs 15 residues. Trimming pared 0 bases from V and 1 base from J, leaving 9 bases between. The CDR3 protein is CASSLEYRWNTEAFF. CDR3 sequence (DNA): TGTGCCAGCAGCTTAGAGTATCGGTGGAACACTGAAGCTTTCTTT.

The J gene is TRBJ2-7, the V gene TRBV6-9; D gene unclear. The CDR3 runs 14 residues. The V and J ends lost 0 bases and 2 bases respectively, with 8 bases between them. Germline CDR1 is MNHGY and CDR2 is SVAAGI. This chain's CDR3 is CASSYSYRPYEQYF. CDR3 sequence (DNA): TGTGCCAGCAGTTATTCTTACAGACCCTACGAGCAGTACTTC.